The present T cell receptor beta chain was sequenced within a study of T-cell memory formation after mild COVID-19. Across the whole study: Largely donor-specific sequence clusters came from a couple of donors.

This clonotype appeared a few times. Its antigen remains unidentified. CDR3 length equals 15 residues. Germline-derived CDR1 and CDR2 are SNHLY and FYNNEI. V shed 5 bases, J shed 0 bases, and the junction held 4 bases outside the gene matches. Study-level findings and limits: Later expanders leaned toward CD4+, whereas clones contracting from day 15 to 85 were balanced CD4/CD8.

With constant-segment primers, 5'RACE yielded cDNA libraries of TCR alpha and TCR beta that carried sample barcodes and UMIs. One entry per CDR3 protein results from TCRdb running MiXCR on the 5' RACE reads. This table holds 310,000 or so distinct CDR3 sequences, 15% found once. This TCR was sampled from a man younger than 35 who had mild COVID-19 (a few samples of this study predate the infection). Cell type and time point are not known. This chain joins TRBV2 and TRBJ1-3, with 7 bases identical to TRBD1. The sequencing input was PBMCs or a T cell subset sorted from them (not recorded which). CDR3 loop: CASSWDSSSGNTIYF. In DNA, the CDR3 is TGTGCCAGCAGTTGGGACAGCAGCTCTGGAAACACCATATATTTT.